The source of this T cell receptor beta chain is a study of CD8 T cells in Susac syndrome. About 0.45 to 1 ug RNA was reverse transcribed with random hexamers. Amplification of TCR beta CDR3 across 54 Vbeta and 13 Jbeta was performed with immunoSEQ multiplex PCR. TCRdb used MiXCR to reprocess the immunoSEQ multiplex PCR reads, holding one entry per CDR3 protein. The sample lists some 300,000 distinct CDR3 sequences; approximately 91% were seen once. This clonotype was obtained from a human donor with multiple sclerosis. The specimen sequenced was CD8+ T cells from PBMCs.

The CDR3 reads CASSQDRGLAYNEQFF. The CDR3, as DNA: TGTGCCAGCAGCCAAGATAGGGGACTAGCTTACAATGAGCAGTTCTTC. The gene calls are TRBV3-1 and TRBJ2-1, with TRBD2 identical over 9 bases. V was clipped by 0 bases and J by 4 bases; unmatched bases: 4. Looked up from germline, CDR1 is LGHDT and CDR2 is YNNKEL (reference sequence). The CDR3 runs to 16 residues.